This T cell receptor beta chain was observed in a study of shared clonotypes between healthy human individuals. Study-level results: As a rule, naive subsets had a larger estimated richness than memory subsets.

Within Nashville, Tennessee resided all donors, each a Caucasian adult. The germline gives CDR1 MDHEN, CDR2 SYDVKM. This CDR3 comprises 15 residues. V trimming: 5 bases; J trimming: 2 bases; junction bases outside the gene matches: 8. TCRdb's copy holds only in-frame clones and misses some; the assay was immunoSEQ multiplex PCR. The sample has a few hundred thousand clones, 65% seen once; the top ten hold 11%. Worth noting for this clone: The antigen remains undetermined.

The source is a man aged 25 to 45 in good health. The V and J genes are TRBV28 and TRBJ2-7, with 8 bases lining up with TRBD2. The sequencing sample was made of memory CD4+ T cells sorted from blood. Subset noted: CD45RA-negative fraction. The CDR3 loop is CASSVGGTSAYEQYF. CDR3 nucleotide sequence: TGTGCCAGCAGTGTTGGCGGGACTAGTGCCTACGAGCAGTACTTC.